This T cell receptor beta chain was documented in a study of human T cells and chemical hapten exposure. Whole-study context: Recorded diagnoses among the mostly female patients were alopecia areata, totalis or universalis.

As the library was built, unique molecular identifiers were attached to individual cDNA molecules. TCRdb reprocessed the RACE reads via MiXCR and lists one record per CDR3 protein. The table has about 120,000 distinct CDR3 sequences, about 12% seen once. Time point: patch test 1, 2 weeks after DPC sensitization. Treatment specified: therapeutic diphenylcyclopropenone sensitization with weekly scalp DPC. Germline assignment: CDR1 MNHEY and CDR2 SVGEGT. The CDR3 loop spans 17 amino acids. Trimming shortened V by 4 bases and J by 0 bases, and 15 bases separated the two germline ends. Points from the study as a whole: High-frequency TCRs, those above 1 in 1000, stayed the same after DPC sensitization.

This clonotype was seen many times. No antigen is known for it. This chain joins TRBV6-2 or TRBV6-3 and TRBJ2-2; a weak D match, TRBD1 (5 bases). The TCR comes from a woman between 50 and 59 years old with alopecia areata. Some clones in this sample may be carry-over from other donors' samples. The source material was whole blood, sampled in connection with sensitization to the hapten diphenylcyclopropenone (DPC). CDR3 amino acids: CASSFKTTDPNTGELFF. The CDR3 nucleotides read TGTGCCAGCAGTTTTAAGACGACAGATCCGAACACCGGGGAGCTGTTTTTT.